The 15 T cell receptor beta chains in this list originate from one sample, sequenced in a study of T cell clonality in common variable immunodeficiency. Assay used: immunoSEQ multiplex PCR; TCRdb lists only in-frame clones, some missing. The sample holds 35,000 to 55,000 clones, and no clone turns up only once. Input material: peripheral blood mononuclear cells. These receptors all come from a person aged 18 to 75 in good health.

This clone occurred many times. The read gets to within 3 residues of the CDR3 end, and the germline J gene fills in the rest. The V gene is TRBV11-2, the J gene TRBJ1-5, with D unresolved. The germline V gene has CDR1 SGHAT and CDR2 FQNNGV. This CDR3 comprises 13 residues. Trimming removed 3 bases at V and 7 bases at J, with 10 bases between. The CDR3 bases that were read are TGTGCCAGCAGCTTCGGCCAACAGCAGCCC. Protein product: CASSFGQQQP. The entire CDR3 reads CASSFGQQQPQHF.

This clone has a count of ten or more. The read ends 3 residues early relative to the CDR3; the germline J gene fills the gap. The chain joins TRBV7-3 to TRBJ2-7; 11 bases map to TRBD1. The germline gives CDR1 SGHTA, CDR2 FQGTGA. V trimming: 5 bases; J trimming: 1 base; junction bases outside the gene matches: 4. This CDR3 region has 15 residues. The sequenced part of the CDR3 DNA is TGTGCCAGCAGCGCCGGGACAGGGGGGTCCTACGAG. Its translation is CASSAGTGGSYE. From start to end, the CDR3 is CASSAGTGGSYEQYF.

This clone was observed many times. The read is 3 residues too short to cover the CDR3 end, so that end is filled in from the germline J gene. Within the sample, other DNA sequences also encode this same CDR3. The chain joins TRBV29-1 to TRBJ2-7, with 12 bases identical to TRBD2. The CDR3 has 13 amino acids. The germline V gene has CDR1 SQVTM and CDR2 ANQGSEA. The trim removed 7 bases at V and 2 bases at J, leaving 3 bases unmatched. CDR3 bases read: TGCAGCGCCCGACTAGCGGGGGCCTACGAG. It translates to CSARLAGAYE. Given in full, the CDR3 is CSARLAGAYEQYF.

This clone was recorded at least ten times. The missing CDR3 end, 3 residues past where the read stops, is filled in from the germline J gene. The V gene is TRBV19, the J gene TRBJ2-3; TRBD2 matches at 12 bases. The CDR3 sequence is 16 residues long. Germline V gene sequence: CDR1 LNHDA, CDR2 SQIVND (reference sequence). The V segment lost 5 bases and the J segment 0 bases; nucleotides outside the gene matches: 3. CDR3 DNA (partial): TGTGCCAGTAGTTCCGGGACTAGCGGGAGCACAGATACG. This codes for CASSSGTSGSTDT. The entire CDR3 is CASSSGTSGSTDTQYF.

The sample holds many counts of this clone. The read falls 3 residues short of the CDR3 end, and the missing part is taken from the germline J gene. The chain carries TRBV5-1 and TRBJ1-4, with 8 bases that match TRBD1. V was clipped by 6 bases and J by 7 bases; unmatched bases: 8. Germline values: CDR1 SGHRS, CDR2 YFSETQ. CDR3 size: 14 residues. The CDR3 bases that were read are TGCGCCAGCAAAGGACAGGGTTATATTGAAAAA. Residues: CASKGQGYIEK. The whole CDR3 sequence reads CASKGQGYIEKLFF.

Concerning this clone: The read comes to an end 3 residues before the CDR3 does, leaving the germline J gene to fill in the end. This chain connects TRBV10-2 to TRBJ1-6, with D possibly TRBD1 on 5 matching bases. The germline V and J ends were trimmed by 6 bases and 7 bases, with 10 bases remaining between them. The length of the CDR3 is 13 residues. The V gene's germline CDR1 is WSHSY and CDR2 SAAADI. CDR3 protein: CASRVGENSPLHF. The covered CDR3 bases are TGCGCCAGCAGAGTAGGGGAAAATTCACCC.

This clone occurred many times. The read is 3 residues too short to cover the CDR3 end, so that end is filled in from the germline J gene. The chain uses TRBV7-9 and TRBJ2-5, with a weak D call TRBD2 (5 bases). This CDR3 contains 15 residues. Germline-derived CDR1 and CDR2 are SEHNR and FQNEAQ (reference sequence). V lost 1 base to trimming and J lost 7 bases, with 16 bases between them. The CDR3 sequence is CASSLGTTRAGTQYF. The CDR3 bases that were read are TGTGCCAGCAGCTTAGGTACCACTAGGGCAGGGACC. The variable domain in full, completed from reference TRBV7-9 and TRBJ2-5, reads DTGVSQNPRHKITKRGQNVTFRCDPISEHNRLYWYRQTLGQGPEFLTYFQNEAQLEKSRLLSDRFSAERPKGSFSTLEIQRTEQGDSAMYLCASSLGTTRAGTQYFGPGTRLLVL.

This clone was seen repeatedly, ten times or more. The read ends 3 residues shy of where the CDR3 ends; the end is completed using the germline J gene. The V call is TRBV14, the J call TRBJ2-2; TRBD2 might be the D (6 bases). This CDR3 comprises 18 residues. The V end was cut by 4 bases, the J end by 6 bases, with 24 bases between. Per germline, CDR1 SGHDN and CDR2 FVKESK. CDR3 residues: CASSPKGLGGGGAGELFF. The sequenced CDR3 bases are TGTGCCAGCAGCCCAAAGGGGTTGGGGGGAGGAGGTGCCGGGGAG.

This clone was seen at least ten times. The read terminates 3 residues before the CDR3 end, so the remaining end is supplied by the germline J gene. The V gene is TRBV28, the J gene TRBJ1-2; D remains unclear. This CDR3 comprises 11 residues. CDR1 and CDR2 from the germline V gene are MDHEN and SYDVKM. With 8 bases removed from V and 5 bases from J, the gap between germline ends came to 9 bases. Incomplete CDR3 DNA: TGTGCCAGCCGGGTCCTTTATGGC. Encoded protein: CASRVLYG. Given in full, the CDR3 is CASRVLYGYTF.

Many counts were recorded for this clone. The CDR3 end falls 3 residues outside the read, so it is completed with the germline J gene. The genes are TRBV6-2 or TRBV6-3 and TRBJ1-5; possible D gene TRBD1, 6 bases. Trimming pared 8 bases from V and 6 bases from J, leaving 11 bases between. The length of the CDR3 is 12 residues. Germline lookup yields CDR1 MNHEY and CDR2 SVGEGT. Partial CDR3 DNA: TGTGCCAGCTCGACAGGCCCTCAGCCC. Encoded protein: CASSTGPQP. The CDR3, in full, reads CASSTGPQPQHF.

The chain's CDR3 is CASSVGAQDRAADTQYF. CDR3 DNA (partial): TGTGCCAGCAGTGTGGGTGCCCAGGACAGGGCGGCAGATACG. The chain joins TRBV2 to TRBJ2-3, with TRBD1 matching over 8 bases. The CDR3 end is not reached by the read, which stops 3 residues before it; the germline J gene fills it in. V lost 4 bases, J lost 4 bases, and 13 bases stayed unmatched. The CDR3 length is 17 residues. In germline, CDR1 is SNHLY, CDR2 FYNNEI.

This clone has a count of ten or more. The sequenced fragment ends 3 residues before the CDR3 boundary, so the rest is inferred from the germline J gene. V is TRBV2 and J is TRBJ1-5, with a tentative D call TRBD1 (5 bases). CDR1 and CDR2 (germline): SNHLY, FYNNEI. V dropped 6 bases and J dropped 6 bases, with 15 bases sitting between them. CDR3 size: 14 residues. The DNA read from the CDR3 is TGTGCCAGCAGCGACCCAGGGAGTTCTCAGCCC. The encoded protein is CASSDPGSSQP. The entire CDR3 sequence reads CASSDPGSSQPQHF.

This clone was seen many times. Sequencing ends 3 residues short of the CDR3 end; the germline J gene provides the rest. V gene TRBV5-1 combines with J gene TRBJ1-1, with D hard to call. V lost 4 bases and J lost 0, with 13 bases in between. The CDR3 is made up of 15 amino acids. Germline values: CDR1 SGHRS, CDR2 YFSETQ. CDR3 loop: CASSATKAMNTEAFF. CDR3 DNA (partial): TGCGCCAGCAGCGCCACTAAGGCCATGAACACTGAA.

This clone was seen ten or more times. This CDR3 reads CASSESRTVNSPLHF. CDR3 bases read: TGTGCCAGCAGTGAGAGTCGGACAGTAAATTCACCC. The genes are TRBV2 and TRBJ1-6; tentative D call: TRBD1 (6 bases). The read terminates 3 residues before the CDR3 end, so the remaining end is supplied by the germline J gene. The V end was cut by 3 bases, the J end by 7 bases, with 13 bases between. CDR1 SNHLY and CDR2 FYNNEI come from the germline V gene. The CDR3 spans 15 residues.

This clone was observed at least ten times. The read ends 3 residues early relative to the CDR3; the germline J gene fills the gap. V is TRBV19 and J is TRBJ2-5, with TRBD2 matching 12 bases. The CDR3 consists of 15 residues. The germline V gene has CDR1 LNHDA and CDR2 SQIVND (reference sequence). V shed 4 bases, J shed 2 bases, and the junction held 2 bases outside the gene matches. The CDR3 bases that were read are TGTGCCAGTAGTAGGACTAGCGGGACTCAAGAGACC. Amino acids: CASSRTSGTQET. The whole CDR3 region reads CASSRTSGTQETQYF.